What follows describes a single T cell receptor (beta chain). What it binds is unknown. The data derive from a study of a mutant IDH1 vaccine in newly diagnosed glioma. Across the whole study: Vaccine dosing followed radiotherapy by 4-6 weeks, or accompanied temozolomide cycles. Patients under treatment included about 60% males and about 40% females and had a mean age of about 37 years.

Overall study findings and caveats: Seemingly, top peripheral T cell clonotype changes bore no relation to pseudoprogression.

Indicated time point: week 23, last vaccination. The vaccine gave 300 ug of a 20-mer mutant IDH1 peptide subcutaneously per dose. There were new WHO grade 3 or 4 astrocytomas in the donors, and these were IDH1-mutant and ATRX-lost. Here immunoSEQ multiplex PCR was the method, and the copy in TCRdb shows in-frame clones only, minus some. The sample holds over 35,000 clones, about 88% seen once. Germline CDR1 ENHRY, CDR2 SYGVKD. J gave up 7 bases and V 3 bases, and 9 bases lay outside the gene matches. The CDR3 has 16 amino acids. This clonotype originated in a woman aged 18-29 years with glioma. Some clones in this sample may be carry-over from other donors' samples. Sequenced here: PBMCs, sampled from a glioma patient whose treatment included an IDH1 peptide vaccine. V usage is TRBV10-3 and J usage is TRBJ2-1; 10 positions agree with TRBD2. The CDR3, as DNA: TGTGCCATCAGTGATCCTCAGCGGGGGGGCCGGAATGAGCAGTTCTTC. Protein product: CAISDPQRGGRNEQFF.